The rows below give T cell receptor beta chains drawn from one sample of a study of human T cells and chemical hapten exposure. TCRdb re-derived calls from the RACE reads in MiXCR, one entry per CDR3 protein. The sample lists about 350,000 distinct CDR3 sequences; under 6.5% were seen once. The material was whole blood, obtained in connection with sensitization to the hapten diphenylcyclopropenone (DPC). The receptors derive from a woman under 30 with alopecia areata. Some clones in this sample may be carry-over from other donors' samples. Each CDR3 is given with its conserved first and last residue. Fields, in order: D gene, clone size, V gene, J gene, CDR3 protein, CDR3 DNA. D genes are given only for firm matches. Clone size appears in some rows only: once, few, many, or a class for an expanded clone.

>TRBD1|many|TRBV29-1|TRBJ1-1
CSVGQGTEAFF
TGCAGCGTTGGACAGGGAACTGAAGCTTTCTTT
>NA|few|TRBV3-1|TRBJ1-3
CASSQSRTQTGNTIYF
TGTGCCAGCAGCCAAAGCAGGACTCAAACTGGAAACACCATATATTTT
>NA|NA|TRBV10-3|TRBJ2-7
CAISESKAVSYEQYF
TGTGCCATCAGTGAGTCCAAGGCTGTGTCCTACGAGCAGTACTTC
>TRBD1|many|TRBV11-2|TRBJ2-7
CASSSTGNSREQYF
TGTGCCAGCAGCTCGACAGGGAATTCGAGGGAGCAGTACTTC
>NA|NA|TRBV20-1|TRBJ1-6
CSARSGTPSYLRPLHF
TGCAGTGCCAGATCTGGGACACCCAGTTACCTGCGACCCCTCCACTTT
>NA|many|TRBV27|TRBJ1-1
CASSYYRANTEAFF
TGTGCCAGCTCTTATTACAGGGCGAACACTGAAGCTTTCTTT
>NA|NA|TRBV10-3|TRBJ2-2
CAITLGGPNTGELFF
TGTGCCATCACCCTCGGGGGGCCGAACACCGGGGAGCTGTTTTTT
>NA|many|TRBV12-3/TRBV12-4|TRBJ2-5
CASSEPEGETQYF
TGTGCCAGCAGCGAGCCGGAGGGAGAGACCCAGTACTTC
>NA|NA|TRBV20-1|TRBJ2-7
CSARGRQDTYEQYF
TGCAGTGCTAGAGGACGACAGGACACCTACGAGCAGTACTTC
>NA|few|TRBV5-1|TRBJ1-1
CASSLTIRGYTEAFF
TGCGCCAGCAGCTTGACGATCAGGGGATACACTGAAGCTTTCTTT
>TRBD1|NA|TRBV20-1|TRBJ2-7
CSAPRGGGYEQYF
TGCAGTGCTCCAAGAGGGGGCGGGTACGAGCAGTACTTC
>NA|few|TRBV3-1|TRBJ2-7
CASSPSGTVEQYF
TGTGCCAGCAGCCCATCGGGGACGGTCGAGCAGTACTTC
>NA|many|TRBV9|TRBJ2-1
CASSGGTDYNEQFF
TGTGCCAGCAGCGGAGGGACGGACTACAATGAGCAGTTCTTC
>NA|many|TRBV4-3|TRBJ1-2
CASSQGQNYGYTF
TGCGCCAGCAGCCAAGGGCAGAACTATGGCTACACCTTC
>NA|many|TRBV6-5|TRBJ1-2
CASSYSRRISYGYTF
TGTGCCAGCAGTTACTCGAGAAGGATCTCCTATGGCTACACCTTC
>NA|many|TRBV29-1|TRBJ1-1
CSVKIRGDTEAFF
TGCAGCGTAAAAATCCGGGGCGACACTGAAGCTTTCTTT
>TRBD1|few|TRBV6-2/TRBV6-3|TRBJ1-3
CASSRDRASGNTIYF
TGTGCCAGCAGTCGGGACAGGGCCTCTGGAAACACCATATATTTT
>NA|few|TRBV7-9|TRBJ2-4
CASSSRRDTVAKNIQYF
TGTGCCAGCAGCTCACGCCGGGACACCGTAGCCAAAAACATTCAGTACTTC
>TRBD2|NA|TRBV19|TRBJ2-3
CASSISLLAGVTDTQYF
TGTGCCAGTAGTATAAGTCTCCTAGCGGGGGTAACAGATACGCAGTATTTT
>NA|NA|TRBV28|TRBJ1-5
CASSPPGANQPQHF
TGTGCCAGCAGTCCCCCAGGGGCCAATCAGCCCCAGCATTTT
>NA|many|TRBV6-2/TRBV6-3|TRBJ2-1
CASSWSNTPNGEQFF
TGTGCCAGCAGTTGGTCGAATACCCCTAACGGTGAGCAGTTCTTC
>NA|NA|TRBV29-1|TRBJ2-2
CSVEEGVNTGELFF
TGCAGCGTTGAAGAGGGAGTCAACACCGGGGAGCTGTTTTTT
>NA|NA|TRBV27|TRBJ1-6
CASSPLKFWEGSDLDNSPLHF
TGTGCCAGCAGCCCACTTAAATTTTGGGAGGGGAGTGACCTCGATAATTCACCCCTCCACTTT